The 17 T cell receptor beta chains below come from one sample, sequenced in a study of early T cells in non-severe SARS-CoV-2 infection. Each CDR3 protein gets one entry after TCRdb re-called the 5' RACE reads with MiXCR. The sample lists about 86,000 distinct CDR3 sequences; about 15% were seen once. The sequencing sample was made of whole blood. Receptor source: an adult who was a healthcare worker with PCR-confirmed SARS-CoV-2 infection or an uninfected control (not recorded which).

This clonotype was counted only a few times. The genes are TRBV5-1 and TRBJ2-7, with D possibly TRBD2 on 7 matching bases. The CDR3 length is 15 residues. V lost 4 bases to trimming and J lost 4 bases, with 18 bases between them. CDR1 is SGHRS, CDR2 YFSETQ, per germline. The CDR3 DNA reads as TGCGCCAGCAGCCTCGGAGGGGGAGGGTTATACGAGCAGTACTTC. Translation: CASSLGGGGLYEQYF. Full variable domain (rest looked up from reference TRBV5-1 and TRBJ2-7): KAGVTQTPRYLIKTRGQQVTLSCSPISGHRSVSWYQQTPGQGLQFLFEYFSETQRNKGNFPGRFSGRQFSNSRSEMNVSTLELGDSALYLCASSLGGGGLYEQYFGPGTRLTVT.

J is TRBJ2-7 and V is TRBV3-1; 7 bases map to TRBD1. Trimming removed 1 base from V and 3 bases from J; junction bases left unmatched: 0. Germline assignment: CDR1 LGHDT and CDR2 YNNKEL (reference sequence). This CDR3 spans 13 amino acids. The CDR3 here is CASSQAGGYEQYF. The CDR3 DNA reads TGTGCCAGCAGCCAAGCAGGGGGCTACGAGCAGTACTTC.

This clonotype was observed a few times. The chain couples TRBV20-1 to TRBJ2-1; D may be TRBD2 (5 bases). V was shortened by 7 bases and J by 0 bases, with 13 bases between the two germline ends. Germline-derived CDR1 and CDR2 are DFQATT and SNEGSKA (reference sequence). This CDR3 is 14 amino acids long. DNA of the CDR3: TGCAGTGTTAATAGCGTCAGCTCCTACAATGAGCAGTTCTTC. This codes for CSVNSVSSYNEQFF.

The CDR3 reads CSVAQGTDYEQYF. Here the CDR3 DNA reads TGCAGCGTTGCACAGGGTACGGACTACGAGCAGTACTTC. This sequence joins TRBV29-1 and TRBJ2-7; TRBD1 might be the D (6 bases). Per germline, CDR1 SQVTM and CDR2 ANQGSEA. V dropped 4 bases and J dropped 3 bases, with 13 bases sitting between them. The CDR3 is 13 amino acids.

About this clonotype itself: A much larger clone differs by one base, so this may be a read error. The CDR3 nucleotides are TGTGCCAGCAGCTTCGATTCGGCCGTCACCGGGGAGCTGTTTTTT. Encoded protein: CASSFDSAVTGELFF. V usage is TRBV7-9 and J usage is TRBJ2-2, with no clear D. V lost 3 bases, J lost 4 bases, and 12 bases lay in between. CDR3 length: 15 amino acids. In germline, CDR1 is SEHNR, CDR2 FQNEAQ (reference sequence).

This clonotype was counted between two and nine times. J is TRBJ1-1 and V is TRBV5-1, with D unresolved. Germline-derived CDR1 and CDR2 are SGHRS and YFSETQ. V lost 1 base and J 1 base, leaving 8 bases between the germline ends. The CDR3 has 14 residues. The CDR3 bases are TGCGCCAGCAGCTTGCAGGATGGGAACACTGAAGCTTTCTTT. Its protein product is CASSLQDGNTEAFF. Full variable domain (remainder filled in from reference TRBV5-1 and TRBJ1-1): KAGVTQTPRYLIKTRGQQVTLSCSPISGHRSVSWYQQTPGQGLQFLFEYFSETQRNKGNFPGRFSGRQFSNSRSEMNVSTLELGDSALYLCASSLQDGNTEAFFGQGTRLTVV.

Only a few counts were recorded for this clonotype. The chain employs TRBV5-1 and TRBJ2-7; weak D call: TRBD1 (8 bases). V was cut by 4 bases and J by 5 bases, with 25 bases left in between. Germline-derived CDR1 and CDR2 are SGHRS and YFSETQ. The CDR3 consists of 17 residues. The CDR3 sequence: CASSIFTGGGIPHEQYF. The CDR3 coding sequence is TGCGCCAGCAGCATTTTTACAGGGGGAGGGATCCCCCACGAGCAGTACTTC.

The chain couples TRBV9 to TRBJ2-3, with D maybe TRBD1 (6 bases). From germline, CDR1 is SGDLS and CDR2 YYNGEE. The CDR3 extends over 15 amino acids. V lost 4 bases and J 3 bases, leaving 15 bases between the germline ends. The CDR3 DNA reads TGTGCCAGCAGCCGTAGGGTAGGGGGAACAGATACGCAGTATTTT. This codes for CASSRRVGGTDTQYF.

V is TRBV25-1 and J is TRBJ2-7, with D hard to call. The CDR3 runs 10 residues. Deletions cut 8 bases from V and 6 bases from J, with 8 bases between. The germline gives CDR1 MGHDK, CDR2 SYGVNS. CDR3 protein: CASERSEQYF. Here the CDR3 DNA reads TGTGCCAGCGAAAGATCCGAGCAGTACTTC.

This clonotype was seen many times. The J gene is TRBJ2-7, the V gene TRBV3-1; a weak D match, TRBD2 (7 bases). CDR1 is LGHDT, CDR2 YNNKEL, per germline (reference sequence). This CDR3 spans 16 amino acids. V was pared by 5 bases and J by 2 bases, with 19 bases between. The DNA for the CDR3 is TGTGCCAGCAGCTTCCTGCGGGGGAAGGGGGCCTACGAGCAGTACTTC. It codes for CASSFLRGKGAYEQYF.

The chain joins TRBV4-1 to TRBJ2-1; TRBD2 aligns across 9 bases. The junction had 5 bases not matched to a gene; V was cut back by 0 bases and J by 8 bases. Germline values: CDR1 MGHRA, CDR2 YSYEKL. The CDR3 has 15 amino acids. The CDR3 reads CASSQDPGGGDEQFF. The CDR3 coding sequence is TGCGCCAGCAGCCAAGACCCCGGCGGGGGGGATGAGCAGTTCTTC.

This clonotype was counted a few times. This chain links TRBV7-8 with TRBJ1-1; no clear D gene. The CDR3 covers 13 residues. Germline CDR1 and CDR2: SGHVS and FQNEAQ. Between the trimmed V and J ends, which lost 3 bases and 5 bases, there was a span of 10 bases. The CDR3 reads CASSFAVATEAFF. In nucleotides, the CDR3 is TGTGCCAGCAGCTTTGCGGTGGCAACTGAAGCTTTCTTT.

This clonotype was found many times. This chain joins TRBV29-1 and TRBJ1-1; D ambiguous. The CDR3 is made up of 12 amino acids. V was shortened by 6 bases and J by 0 bases, with 8 bases between the two germline ends. Germline CDR1 and CDR2: SQVTM and ANQGSEA. The DNA for the CDR3 is TGCAGCGTCCCGCTCATGAACACTGAAGCTTTCTTT. This translates into CSVPLMNTEAFF.

The rearrangement joins TRBV11-2 to TRBJ1-1; no firm D call. Between the trimmed V and J ends, which lost 6 bases and 0 bases, there was a span of 11 bases. The CDR3 has 14 amino acids. Per germline, CDR1 SGHAT and CDR2 FQNNGV. CDR3 protein: CASRDRPVNTEAFF. DNA of the CDR3: TGTGCCAGCAGAGACCGTCCGGTGAACACTGAAGCTTTCTTT.

This clonotype was observed at least ten times. The V and J genes are TRBV5-1 and TRBJ1-6, with no clear D. Germline V gene sequence: CDR1 SGHRS, CDR2 YFSETQ. CDR3 length: 13 amino acids. The V and J ends lost 1 base and 8 bases respectively, with 7 bases between them. The CDR3 DNA reads as TGCGCCAGCAGCTTGAACGGAGATTCACCCCTCCACTTT. It encodes CASSLNGDSPLHF.

The chain is built from TRBV29-1 and TRBJ2-1, with D perhaps matching TRBD2 (5 bases). Trimming took 5 bases from V and 4 from J, leaving 9 bases between them. This CDR3 comprises 12 residues. Germline-derived CDR1 and CDR2 are SQVTM and ANQGSEA. CDR3 residues: CSVMRVYNEQFF. CDR3 sequence (DNA): TGCAGCGTTATGAGGGTTTACAATGAGCAGTTCTTC.

This chain connects TRBV7-8 to TRBJ1-5; tentative D call: TRBD1 (6 bases). Per germline, CDR1 SGHVS and CDR2 FQNEAQ. This CDR3 contains 15 residues. The germline V and J ends were trimmed by 2 bases and 7 bases, with 15 bases remaining between them. CDR3 in DNA: TGTGCCAGCAGCTTATTGACAGGCTCGAGGCAGCCCCAGCATTTT. Encoded protein: CASSLLTGSRQPQHF.